This T cell receptor beta chain was found in a study of CD8+CD57+ T cells in acquired aplastic anemia. Across the study: Quantities of DNA derived from sorted CD4+ and CD8+ cells averaged 3.2 ug. Average CD4+ read depth in healthy donors was around 9.9 million reads.

As for this clonotype: Antigen specificity is unknown. One end of the junction fails to match germline, which may point to a read error.

General study results and limits: Patients shared 25 to 35 CD8+ CDR3 sequences with controls. CD8+ Simpson's diversity in patients was not significantly different from that in controls.

Profiling of TCR beta VDJ combinations and CDR3 sequences used genomic DNA as template. TCRdb analysed the reads with MiXCR anew, one entry per CDR3 protein. The sample includes roughly 420,000 distinct CDR3 sequences, around 68% of them seen just once. Sequenced sample: sorted CD4+, CD8+, or CD8+CD57+ T cells (not recorded which) from PBMCs. The TCR originated in a human donor in good health, serving as a control.

As DNA, the CDR3 is TGTGCCAATAGTCCGGCCCTACCGCCTAGCACAGCTACGCAGTATTTT. It encodes CANSPALPPSTATQYF. The genes are TRBV19 and TRBJ2-3; a possible D gene is TRBD2 (5 bases). The CDR3 has 16 amino acids. Germline assignment: CDR1 LNHDA and CDR2 SQIVND (reference sequence).